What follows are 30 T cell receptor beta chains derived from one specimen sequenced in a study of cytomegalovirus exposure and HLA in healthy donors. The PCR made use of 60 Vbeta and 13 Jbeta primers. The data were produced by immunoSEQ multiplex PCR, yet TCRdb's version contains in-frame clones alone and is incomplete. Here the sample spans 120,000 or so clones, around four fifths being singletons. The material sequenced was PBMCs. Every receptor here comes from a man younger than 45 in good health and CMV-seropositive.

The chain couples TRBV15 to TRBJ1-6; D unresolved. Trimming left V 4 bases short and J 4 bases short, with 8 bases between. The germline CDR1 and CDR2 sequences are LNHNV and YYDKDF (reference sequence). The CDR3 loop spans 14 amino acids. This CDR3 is CATSIGGYNSPLHF. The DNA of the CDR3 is TGTGCCACCAGCATCGGCGGATATAATTCACCCCTCCACTTT.

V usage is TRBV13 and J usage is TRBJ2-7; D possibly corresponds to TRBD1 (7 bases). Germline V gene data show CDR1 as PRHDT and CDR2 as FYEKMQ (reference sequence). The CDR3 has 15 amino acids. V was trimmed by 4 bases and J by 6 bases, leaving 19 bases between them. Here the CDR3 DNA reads TGTGCCAGCAGCTGGCGGGGCAGGGGGTTCACCGAGCAGTACTTC. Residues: CASSWRGRGFTEQYF.

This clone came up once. The CDR3 sequence is CAISESSGGAYEQYF. The DNA for the CDR3 is TGTGCCATCAGTGAGTCGAGCGGGGGCGCCTACGAGCAGTACTTC. The chain links TRBV10-3 to TRBJ2-7; 8 bases match TRBD2. The CDR3 spans 15 residues. Germline-derived CDR1 and CDR2 are ENHRY and SYGVKD. J lost 2 bases, V lost 0 bases, and 3 bases had no gene match.

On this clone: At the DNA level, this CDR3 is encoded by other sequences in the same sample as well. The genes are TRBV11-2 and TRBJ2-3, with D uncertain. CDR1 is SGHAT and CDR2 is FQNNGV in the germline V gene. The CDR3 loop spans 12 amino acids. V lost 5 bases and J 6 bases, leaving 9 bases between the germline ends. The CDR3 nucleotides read TGTGCCAGCAGCCTCCTCCGGGATACGCAGTATTTT. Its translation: CASSLLRDTQYF.

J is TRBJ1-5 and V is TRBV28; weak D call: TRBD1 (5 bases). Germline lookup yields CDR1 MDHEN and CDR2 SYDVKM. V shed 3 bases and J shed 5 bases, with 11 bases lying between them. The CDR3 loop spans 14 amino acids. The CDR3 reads CASSFRFRDQPQHF. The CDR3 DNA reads TGTGCCAGCAGTTTTAGGTTCAGGGATCAGCCCCAGCATTTT.

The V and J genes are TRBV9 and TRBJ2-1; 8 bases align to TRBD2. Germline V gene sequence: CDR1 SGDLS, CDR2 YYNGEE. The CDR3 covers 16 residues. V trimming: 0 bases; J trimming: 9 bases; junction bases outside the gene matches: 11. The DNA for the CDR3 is TGTGCCAGCAGCGTAGGGCGGGAGGTAGTTATAGTTGAGCAGTTCTTC. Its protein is CASSVGREVVIVEQFF.

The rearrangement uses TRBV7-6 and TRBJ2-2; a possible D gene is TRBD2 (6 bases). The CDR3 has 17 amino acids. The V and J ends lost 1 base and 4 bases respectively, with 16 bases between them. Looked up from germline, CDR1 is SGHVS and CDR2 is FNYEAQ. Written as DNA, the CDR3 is TGTGCCAGCAGCTTAGTAACTAGCCGGTTTGGCACCGGGGAGCTGTTTTTT. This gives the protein CASSLVTSRFGTGELFF.

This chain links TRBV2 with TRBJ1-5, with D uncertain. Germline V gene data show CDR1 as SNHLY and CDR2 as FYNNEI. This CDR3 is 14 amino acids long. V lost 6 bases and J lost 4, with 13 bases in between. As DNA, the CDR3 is TGTGCCAGCAGGGAGGAAGGTCTGAATCAGCCCCAGCATTTT. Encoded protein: CASREEGLNQPQHF.

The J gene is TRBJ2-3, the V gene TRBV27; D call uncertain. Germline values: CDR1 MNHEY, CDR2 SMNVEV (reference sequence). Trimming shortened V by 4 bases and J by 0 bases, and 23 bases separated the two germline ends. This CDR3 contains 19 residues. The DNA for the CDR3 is TGTGCCAGCAGTTCGCACCACAACTCCGACTCAACTAGCACAGATACGCAGTATTTT. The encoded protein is CASSSHHNSDSTSTDTQYF.

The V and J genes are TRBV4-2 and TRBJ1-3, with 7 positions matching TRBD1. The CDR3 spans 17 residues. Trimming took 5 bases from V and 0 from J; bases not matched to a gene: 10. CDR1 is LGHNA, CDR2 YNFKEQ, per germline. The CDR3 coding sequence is TGTGCCAGCAGCGGACAGGCCTCAGGGGGCTCTGGAAACACCATATATTTT. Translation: CASSGQASGGSGNTIYF.

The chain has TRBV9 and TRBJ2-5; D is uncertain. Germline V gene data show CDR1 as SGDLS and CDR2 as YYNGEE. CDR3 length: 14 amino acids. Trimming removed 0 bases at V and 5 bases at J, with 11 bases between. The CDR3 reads CASSVDPGTETQYF. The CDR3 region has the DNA TGTGCCAGCAGCGTAGACCCGGGTACGGAGACCCAGTACTTC.

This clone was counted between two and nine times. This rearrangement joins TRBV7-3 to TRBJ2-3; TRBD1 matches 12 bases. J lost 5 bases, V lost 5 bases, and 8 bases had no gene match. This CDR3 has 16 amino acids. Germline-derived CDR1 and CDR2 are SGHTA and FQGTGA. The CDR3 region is CASSIPRDRGRDTQYF. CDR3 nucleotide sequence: TGTGCCAGCAGCATTCCCCGGGACAGGGGGCGAGATACGCAGTATTTT.

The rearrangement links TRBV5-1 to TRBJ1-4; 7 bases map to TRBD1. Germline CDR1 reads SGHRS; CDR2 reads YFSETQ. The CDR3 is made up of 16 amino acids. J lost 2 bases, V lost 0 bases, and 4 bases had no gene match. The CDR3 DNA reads TGCGCCAGCAGCTTGGGACAGGGCTTTACTAATGAAAAACTGTTTTTT. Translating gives CASSLGQGFTNEKLFF. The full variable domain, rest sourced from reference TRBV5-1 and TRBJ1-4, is KAGVTQTPRYLIKTRGQQVTLSCSPISGHRSVSWYQQTPGQGLQFLFEYFSETQRNKGNFPGRFSGRQFSNSRSEMNVSTLELGDSALYLCASSLGQGFTNEKLFFGSGTQLSVL.

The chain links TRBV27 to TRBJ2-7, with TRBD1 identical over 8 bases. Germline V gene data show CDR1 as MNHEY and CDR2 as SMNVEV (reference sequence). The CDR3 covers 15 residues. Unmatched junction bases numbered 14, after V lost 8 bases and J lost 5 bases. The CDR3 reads CASGHHGQGLNEQYF. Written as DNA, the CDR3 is TGTGCCAGCGGCCACCACGGACAGGGTCTTAACGAGCAGTACTTC.

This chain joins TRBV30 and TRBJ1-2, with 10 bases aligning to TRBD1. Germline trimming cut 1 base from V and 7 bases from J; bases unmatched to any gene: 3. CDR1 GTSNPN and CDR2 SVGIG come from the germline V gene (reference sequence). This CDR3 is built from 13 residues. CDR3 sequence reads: CAWSAGQGIGYTF. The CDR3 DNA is TGTGCCTGGAGTGCGGGACAGGGGATTGGCTACACCTTC. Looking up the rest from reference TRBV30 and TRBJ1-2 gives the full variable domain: SQTIHQWPATLVQPVGSPLSLECTVEGTSNPNLYWYRQAAGRGLQLLFYSVGIGQISSEVPQNLSASRPQDRQFILSSKKLLLSDSGFYLCAWSAGQGIGYTFGSGTRLTVV.

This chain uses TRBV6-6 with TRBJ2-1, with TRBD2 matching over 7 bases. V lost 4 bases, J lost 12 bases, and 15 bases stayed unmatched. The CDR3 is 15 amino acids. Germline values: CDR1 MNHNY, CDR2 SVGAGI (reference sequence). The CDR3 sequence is CASSSTGGVLGWQFF. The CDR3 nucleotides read TGTGCCAGCAGTTCCACGGGAGGCGTCCTGGGGTGGCAGTTCTTC.

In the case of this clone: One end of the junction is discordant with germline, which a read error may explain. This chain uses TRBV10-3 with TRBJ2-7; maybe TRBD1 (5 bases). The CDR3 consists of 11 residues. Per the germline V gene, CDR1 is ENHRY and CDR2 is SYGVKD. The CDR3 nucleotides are TGTGCCATCAGTGTGGGGCGGATCTTGGACTTC. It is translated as CAISVGRILDF.

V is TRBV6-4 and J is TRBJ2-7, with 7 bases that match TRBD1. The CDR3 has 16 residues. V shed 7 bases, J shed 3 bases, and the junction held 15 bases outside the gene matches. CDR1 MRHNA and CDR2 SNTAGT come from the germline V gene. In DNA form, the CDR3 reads TGTGCCAGCAACAGACCCCTGACAGGGTGGGACTACGAGCAGTACTTC. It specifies CASNRPLTGWDYEQYF.

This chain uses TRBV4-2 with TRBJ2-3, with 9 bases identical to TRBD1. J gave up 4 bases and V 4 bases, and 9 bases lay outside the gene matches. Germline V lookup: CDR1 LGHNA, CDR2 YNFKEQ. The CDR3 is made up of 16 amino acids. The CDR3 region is CASSPGQGSKADTQYF. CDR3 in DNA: TGTGCCAGCAGCCCGGGACAGGGTTCGAAGGCAGATACGCAGTATTTT.

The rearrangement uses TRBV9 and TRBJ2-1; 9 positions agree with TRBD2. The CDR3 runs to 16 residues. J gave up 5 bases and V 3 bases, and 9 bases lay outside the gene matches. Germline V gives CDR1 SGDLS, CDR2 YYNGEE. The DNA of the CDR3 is TGTGCCAGCAGCGCGCCGCCGGGACTAGCTCACAATGAGCAGTTCTTC. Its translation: CASSAPPGLAHNEQFF.

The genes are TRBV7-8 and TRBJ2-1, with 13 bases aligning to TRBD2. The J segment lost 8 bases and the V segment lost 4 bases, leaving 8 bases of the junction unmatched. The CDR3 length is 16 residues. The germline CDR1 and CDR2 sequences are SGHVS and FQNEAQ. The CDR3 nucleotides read TGTGCCAGCAGCTCAAAACTAGCGGGAGGGCCGGATGAGCAGTTCTTC. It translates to CASSSKLAGGPDEQFF. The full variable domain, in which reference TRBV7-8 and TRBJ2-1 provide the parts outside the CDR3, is GAGVSQSPRYKVAKRGQDVALRCDPISGHVSLFWYQQALGQGPEFLTYFQNEAQLDKSGLPSDRFFAERPEGSVSTLKIQRTQQEDSAVYLCASSSKLAGGPDEQFFGPGTRLTVL.

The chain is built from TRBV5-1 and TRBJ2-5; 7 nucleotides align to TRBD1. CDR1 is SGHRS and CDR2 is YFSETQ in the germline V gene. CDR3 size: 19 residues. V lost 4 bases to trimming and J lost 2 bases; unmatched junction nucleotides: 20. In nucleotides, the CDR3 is TGCGCCAGCAGCCAACCGCTCCCTGGACCGGGACAGAGACAAGAGACCCAGTACTTC. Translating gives CASSQPLPGPGQRQETQYF.

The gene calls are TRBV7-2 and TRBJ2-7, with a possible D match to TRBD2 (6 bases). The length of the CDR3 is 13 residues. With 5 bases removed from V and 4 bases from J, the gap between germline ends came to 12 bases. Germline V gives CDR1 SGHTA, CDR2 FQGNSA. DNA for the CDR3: TGTGCCAGCAGCGGGGGGTTTGGGTACGAGCAGTACTTC. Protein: CASSGGFGYEQYF.

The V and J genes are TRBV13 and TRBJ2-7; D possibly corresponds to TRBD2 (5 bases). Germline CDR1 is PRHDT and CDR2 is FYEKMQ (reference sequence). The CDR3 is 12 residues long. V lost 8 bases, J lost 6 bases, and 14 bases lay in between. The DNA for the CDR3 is TGTGCCAGCGCGGGCCCTTTCGGCGAGCAGTACTTC. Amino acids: CASAGPFGEQYF.

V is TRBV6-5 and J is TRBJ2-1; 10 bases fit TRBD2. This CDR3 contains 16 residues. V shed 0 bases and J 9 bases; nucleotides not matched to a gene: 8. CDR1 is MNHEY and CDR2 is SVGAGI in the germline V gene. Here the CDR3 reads CASSYSPSGSSGEQFF. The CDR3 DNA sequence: TGTGCCAGCAGTTACTCGCCTAGCGGGAGCTCTGGTGAGCAGTTCTTC.

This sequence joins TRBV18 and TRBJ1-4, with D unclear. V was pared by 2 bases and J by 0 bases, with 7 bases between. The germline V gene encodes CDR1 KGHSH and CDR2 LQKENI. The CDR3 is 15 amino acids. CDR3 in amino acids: CASSPSRATNEKLFF. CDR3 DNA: TGTGCCAGCTCACCATCGAGGGCAACTAATGAAAAACTGTTTTTT.

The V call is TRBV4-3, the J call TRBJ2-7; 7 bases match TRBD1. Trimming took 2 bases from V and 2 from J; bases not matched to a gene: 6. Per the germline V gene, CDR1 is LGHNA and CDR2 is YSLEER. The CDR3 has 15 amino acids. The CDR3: CASSQQQGPTYEQYF. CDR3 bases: TGCGCCAGCAGCCAACAACAGGGGCCTACCTACGAGCAGTACTTC.

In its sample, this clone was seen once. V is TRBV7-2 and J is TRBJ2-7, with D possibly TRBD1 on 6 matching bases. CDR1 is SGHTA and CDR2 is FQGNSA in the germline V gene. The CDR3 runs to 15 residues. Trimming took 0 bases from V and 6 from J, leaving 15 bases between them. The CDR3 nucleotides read TGTGCCAGCAGCTTAGCGGGACAAGTTCGTAGCGAGCAGTACTTC. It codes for CASSLAGQVRSEQYF.

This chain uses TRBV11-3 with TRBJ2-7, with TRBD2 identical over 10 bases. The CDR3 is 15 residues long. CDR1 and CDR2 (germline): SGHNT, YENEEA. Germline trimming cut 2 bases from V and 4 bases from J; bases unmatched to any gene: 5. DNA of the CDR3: TGTGCCAGCAGCTTAAGGCCTAGCGGGAGTTACGAGCAGTACTTC. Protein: CASSLRPSGSYEQYF.

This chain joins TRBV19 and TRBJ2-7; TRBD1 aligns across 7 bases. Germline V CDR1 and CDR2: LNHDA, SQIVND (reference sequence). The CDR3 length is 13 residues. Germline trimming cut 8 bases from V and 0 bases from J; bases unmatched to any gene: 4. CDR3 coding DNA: TGTGCCAGTCGTGACAGGGCCTCCTACGAGCAGTACTTC. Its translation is CASRDRASYEQYF.